The source of this T cell receptor (beta chain) is a study of cytomegalovirus exposure and HLA in healthy donors. Overall study results and limits: With further analysis later on, most CMV-associated TCR beta chains appeared HLA-restricted.

The CDR3 has 13 amino acids. V lost 4 bases and J 6 bases, leaving 7 bases between the germline ends. Germline CDR1 and CDR2: MRHNA and SNTAGT. The PCR ran on 60 Vbeta and 13 Jbeta primers. Measured with immunoSEQ multiplex PCR; TCRdb has only the in-frame clones, and not every one. This sample's clone table lists fewer than 85,000 clones. As to this clone: The antigen remains unidentified.

Healthy bone marrow donors made up the cohort. The chain employs TRBV6-4 and TRBJ1-6; TRBD1 might be the D (5 bases). This TCR derives from a man aged 30 to 39 in good health and CMV-seronegative. What was sequenced was PBMCs. Here the CDR3 DNA reads TGTGCCAGCAGTGCCGACAGTAATTCACCCCTCCACTTT. The encoded protein is CASSADSNSPLHF.